This T cell receptor beta chain was found in a study of early T cells in non-severe SARS-CoV-2 infection. Study-level background: Bulk RNA isolated from unsorted whole blood underwent sequencing; chains were not paired.

Whole-study results and caveats: Comparison of clonotypes with VDJdb favored anti-spike CD8 responses while missing private and CD4 specificities.

In its sample, this clonotype was seen a few times. Its cognate antigen is unknown. The V gene lost 4 bases and the J gene lost 6 bases, with 16 bases spanning the gap. Germline values: CDR1 MGHDK, CDR2 SYGVNS. The CDR3 is made up of 14 amino acids. Individual cDNA molecules received unique molecular identifiers. TCRdb passed the 5' RACE reads through MiXCR, listing each CDR3 protein once. Altogether roughly 69,000 distinct CDR3 sequences are present, 7.5% to 9% being singletons, with the ten largest covering around an eighth. The chain is built from TRBV25-1 and TRBJ2-7, with D possibly TRBD1 on 5 matching bases. Source: whole blood, taken at baseline. This TCR came from an adult who was a healthcare worker with PCR-confirmed SARS-CoV-2 infection or an uninfected control (not recorded which). CDR3 amino acids: CASSASGLGREQYF. DNA of the CDR3: TGTGCCAGCAGTGCATCGGGTTTGGGGCGCGAGCAGTACTTC.